A selection of T cell receptor beta chains follows, all from one sample in a study of identical twins. TCRdb redid the calling of the 5' RACE reads with MiXCR, one entry per CDR3 protein. This table holds 310,000 or so distinct CDR3 sequences, 6.5% to 9.5% found once. This same sample was also part of a study on yellow fever vaccine responses in identical twins.

The sample consisted of memory (CD45RO+) T cells sorted from blood. Source of these receptors: a woman under 30 in good health. CDR3s include the opening cysteine and the closing phenylalanine or tryptophan. The D gene is left open where the match is weak. The size field is filled for only some rows; it gives once, few, many or a size class.

TRBD2	16	TRBV5-4	.	TRBJ2-4	CASSFPGLAGGGIQYF	TGTGCCAGCAGCTTTCCGGGACTAGCGGGGGGAGGGATTCAGTACTTC
.	11	TRBV5-6	many	TRBJ1-1	CASSLGFEAFF	TGTGCCAGCAGTCTGGGATTTGAAGCTTTCTTT
.	14	TRBV4-1	.	TRBJ2-1	CASSQDFLASEQFF	TGCGCCAGCAGCCAAGATTTTCTAGCATCTGAGCAGTTCTTC
.	15	TRBV6-1	.	TRBJ1-5	CASRMGGNSNQPQHF	TGTGCCAGTCGGATGGGCGGCAATAGCAATCAGCCCCAGCATTTT
TRBD2	17	TRBV6-2/TRBV6-3	few	TRBJ2-1	CASSHLAGGPPYNEQFF	TGTGCCAGCAGCCATCTAGCGGGAGGTCCCCCCTACAATGAGCAGTTCTTC
.	21	TRBV12-3/TRBV12-4	.	TRBJ2-1	CASSLSWGRRTADQSYNEQFF	TGTGCCAGCAGTTTATCGTGGGGGAGACGGACAGCAGATCAATCCTACAATGAGCAGTTCTTC
TRBD1	15	TRBV25-1	few	TRBJ2-1	CASSEGQGPYNEQFF	TGTGCCAGCAGTGAAGGACAGGGGCCCTACAATGAGCAGTTCTTC
TRBD2	16	TRBV3-1	many	TRBJ2-1	CASSHWTSGVYNEQFF	TGTGCCAGCAGCCACTGGACTAGCGGGGTTTACAATGAGCAGTTCTTC
TRBD2	15	TRBV20-1	.	TRBJ2-3	CSARGTSGSTDTQYF	TGCAGTGCTAGAGGGACTAGCGGGAGCACAGATACGCAGTATTTT
.	14	TRBV5-1	many	TRBJ2-5	CASSLGGGRETQYF	TGCGCCAGCAGCTTGGGAGGGGGTCGGGAGACCCAGTACTTC
TRBD2	15	TRBV7-9	few	TRBJ2-1	CASSHGLAGYNEQFF	TGTGCCAGCAGCCACGGACTAGCGGGCTACAATGAGCAGTTCTTC
TRBD1	13	TRBV6-1	few	TRBJ2-2	CASSTGGTGELFF	TGTGCCAGCAGCACAGGGGGCACCGGGGAGCTGTTTTTT
.	11	TRBV10-2	.	TRBJ1-3	CASRFSNTIYF	TGCGCCAGTCGCTTTTCCAACACCATATATTTT
TRBD1	15	TRBV5-1	many	TRBJ2-3	CASSLIPQGTDTQYF	TGCGCCAGCAGCTTAATTCCACAGGGGACAGATACGCAGTATTTT
.	17	TRBV28	many	TRBJ2-1	CASSFTGLTGSYNEQFF	TGTGCCAGCAGTTTTACAGGTCTTACCGGCTCCTACAATGAGCAGTTCTTC
TRBD1	15	TRBV9	few	TRBJ2-1	CASSAGQGPYNEQFF	TGTGCCAGCAGCGCGGGACAGGGGCCGTACAATGAGCAGTTCTTC
.	14	TRBV12-3/TRBV12-4	many	TRBJ1-2	CASSLGRSFYGYTF	TGTGCCAGCAGTTTGGGCAGAAGTTTCTATGGCTACACCTTC
TRBD1	15	TRBV9	many	TRBJ2-7	CASSDGTGLTYEQYF	TGTGCCAGCAGCGACGGGACAGGCTTAACCTACGAGCAGTACTTC
TRBD2	15	TRBV3-1	few	TRBJ2-3	CASRGTSGIGDTQYF	TGTGCCAGCCGTGGGACTAGCGGGATTGGGGATACGCAGTATTTT
TRBD1	16	TRBV5-1	.	TRBJ2-2	CASSPAGQGGTGELFF	TGCGCCAGCAGCCCGGCGGGACAGGGAGGCACCGGGGAGCTGTTTTTT
.	14	TRBV6-5	many	TRBJ1-6	CASSPRQTNSPLHF	TGTGCCAGCAGTCCTCGACAGACTAATTCACCCCTCCACTTT
TRBD2	18	TRBV7-8	.	TRBJ2-1	CASSLAGTGTSGSTEQFF	TGTGCCAGCAGCTTAGCAGGAACCGGGACTAGCGGGAGTACTGAGCAGTTCTTC
TRBD1	15	TRBV15	many	TRBJ2-3	CATRPGQGLTDTQYF	TGTGCCACCAGGCCGGGACAGGGGCTCACAGATACGCAGTATTTT
.	14	TRBV9	many	TRBJ2-7	CASSVGSSSTEQYF	TGTGCCAGCAGCGTAGGTAGTAGCTCTACCGAGCAGTACTTC
.	15	TRBV7-9	few	TRBJ1-4	CASSSVRDVYEKLFF	TGTGCCAGCAGCTCCGTCCGGGACGTTTATGAAAAACTGTTTTTT
.	14	TRBV12-3/TRBV12-4	.	TRBJ2-7	CASSPRASSYEQYF	TGTGCCAGCAGTCCTAGGGCCAGCTCCTACGAGCAGTACTTC
.	11	TRBV5-1	.	TRBJ2-5	CASSTGETQCF	TGCGCCAGCAGCACAGGAGAGACCCAGTGCTTC
.	13	TRBV29-1	many	TRBJ2-1	CSVGEDRYNEQFF	TGCAGCGTGGGGGAGGACAGATACAATGAGCAGTTCTTC
.	16	TRBV18	many	TRBJ2-2	CASSPPYSGDTGELFF	TGTGCCAGCTCACCACCTTACTCAGGGGACACCGGGGAGCTGTTTTTT
.	15	TRBV25-1	few	TRBJ2-2	CASSESNREAGELFF	TGTGCCAGCAGTGAATCGAACAGGGAGGCCGGGGAGCTGTTTTTT
.	15	TRBV9	many	TRBJ2-7	CASSVAQGSPYEQYF	TGTGCCAGCAGCGTAGCACAAGGATCCCCCTACGAGCAGTACTTC
.	16	TRBV28	.	TRBJ1-5	CASSFFRAGGNQPQHF	TGTGCCAGCAGTTTTTTCCGGGCAGGGGGCAATCAGCCCCAGCATTTT
.	19	TRBV3-1	many	TRBJ2-4	CASSQELTVTRLAKNIQYF	TGTGCCAGCAGCCAAGAGCTTACGGTGACTAGATTGGCCAAAAACATTCAGTACTTC
.	15	TRBV2	.	TRBJ1-2	CASRPDSVLNYGYTF	TGTGCCAGCAGACCGGACAGCGTCCTTAACTATGGCTACACCTTC
TRBD2	19	TRBV15	few	TRBJ2-2	CATSRTFSSGGLNTGELFF	TGTGCCACCAGCAGAACCTTCTCTAGCGGGGGCCTGAACACCGGGGAGCTGTTTTTT
TRBD1	13	TRBV12-3/TRBV12-4	.	TRBJ1-2	CASTQGVIYGYTF	TGTGCCAGCACCCAGGGGGTAATCTATGGCTACACCTTC
TRBD1	15	TRBV12-3/TRBV12-4	few	TRBJ1-1	CASSWAGGWGTEAFF	TGTGCCAGCAGTTGGGCAGGGGGCTGGGGTACTGAAGCTTTCTTT
TRBD2	16	TRBV6-1	.	TRBJ2-3	CAAEVSAGGSTDTQYF	TGTGCCGCTGAAGTTTCAGCGGGGGGATCCACAGATACGCAGTATTTT
TRBD1	17	TRBV12-3/TRBV12-4	.	TRBJ2-3	CASRHNRGLGNTDTQYF	TGTGCCAGCAGGCACAACAGGGGGCTTGGGAACACAGATACGCAGTATTTT
.	16	TRBV11-2	many	TRBJ2-7	CASSLAPGGFSYEQYF	TGTGCCAGCAGCTTAGCCCCGGGGGGCTTCTCCTACGAGCAGTACTTC
.	17	TRBV28	.	TRBJ2-3	CASRILPGGEGTDTQYF	TGTGCCAGCAGAATCCTCCCAGGGGGGGAGGGCACAGATACGCAGTATTTT
TRBD1	15	TRBV6-4	many	TRBJ1-5	CASSDTGGGNQPQHF	TGTGCCAGCAGTGATACAGGGGGCGGCAATCAGCCCCAGCATTTT
.	15	TRBV18	many	TRBJ2-1	CASPPPGVPYNEQFF	TGTGCCAGCCCCCCGCCGGGAGTGCCTTACAATGAGCAGTTCTTC
.	12	TRBV29-1	many	TRBJ2-5	CSVGRAQETQYF	TGCAGCGTTGGCAGAGCGCAAGAGACCCAGTACTTC
.	19	TRBV20-1	.	TRBJ2-5	CCARDFRESGGFRGETQYF	TGCTGTGCTAGAGATTTTCGGGAGAGCGGAGGATTCCGTGGCGAGACCCAGTACTTC
TRBD2	19	TRBV11-1	few	TRBJ2-3	CASSPSSYSRGGVTDTQYF	TGTGCCAGCAGCCCATCCTCTTACTCTCGCGGGGGAGTCACAGATACGCAGTATTTT
.	13	TRBV5-1	.	TRBJ1-1	CASSLEQRTEAFF	TGCGCCAGCAGCTTGGAACAGAGGACTGAAGCTTTCTTT
TRBD2	14	TRBV20-1	few	TRBJ2-3	CSGQEWGGTDTQYF	TGCAGTGGCCAGGAGTGGGGAGGGACAGATACGCAGTATTTT
TRBD2	16	TRBV9	.	TRBJ2-1	CASSVVSSGSWNEQFF	TGTGCCAGCAGCGTAGTTTCTAGCGGGAGTTGGAATGAGCAGTTCTTC
.	15	TRBV2	few	TRBJ2-2	CASSFYGPFTGELFF	TGTGCCAGCAGCTTTTACGGGCCCTTCACCGGGGAGCTGTTTTTT
.	12	TRBV14	.	TRBJ1-2	CASSQSYLSYTF	TGTGCCAGCAGCCAATCTTATTTGAGCTACACCTTC
TRBD2	13	TRBV3-1	.	TRBJ2-1	CASSQAGGYEQFF	TGTGCCAGCAGCCAGGCGGGAGGGTATGAGCAGTTCTTC
.	16	TRBV18	few	TRBJ2-1	CASSFAEGMTYNEQFF	TGTGCCAGCTCATTCGCGGAGGGGATGACCTACAATGAGCAGTTCTTC
.	18	TRBV5-5	few	TRBJ2-5	CASSLSGQGVLGQETQYF	TGTGCCAGCAGCCTGTCCGGGCAGGGCGTTTTGGGGCAAGAGACCCAGTACTTC
TRBD1	15	TRBV7-9	.	TRBJ1-5	CASSLGDRINQPQHF	TGTGCCAGCAGCTTAGGGGACAGGATCAATCAGCCCCAGCATTTT